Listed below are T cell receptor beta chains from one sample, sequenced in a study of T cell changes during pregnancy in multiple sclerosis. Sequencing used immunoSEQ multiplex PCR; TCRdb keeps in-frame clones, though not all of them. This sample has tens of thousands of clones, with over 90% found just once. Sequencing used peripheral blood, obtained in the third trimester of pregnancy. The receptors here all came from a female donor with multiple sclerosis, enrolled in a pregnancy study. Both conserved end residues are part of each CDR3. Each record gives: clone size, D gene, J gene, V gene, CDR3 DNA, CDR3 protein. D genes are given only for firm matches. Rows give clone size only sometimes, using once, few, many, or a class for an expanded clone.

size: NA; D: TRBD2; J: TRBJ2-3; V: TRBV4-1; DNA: TGCGCCAGCAGCAAACTAGCGGGGGGGCCCAATACGCAGTATTTT; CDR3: CASSKLAGGPNTQYF
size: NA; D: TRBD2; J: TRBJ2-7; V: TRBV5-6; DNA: TGTGCCAGCAGCTTGGATTCTAGCGGGCCCTACGAGCAGTACTTC; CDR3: CASSLDSSGPYEQYF
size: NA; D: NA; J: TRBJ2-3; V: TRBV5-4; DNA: TGTGCCAGCAGCTTGGAGCCTCTAGAGGGTCCCACAGATACGCAGTATTTT; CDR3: CASSLEPLEGPTDTQYF
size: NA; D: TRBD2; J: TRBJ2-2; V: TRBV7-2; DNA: TGTGCCATCCTTGGGGGGGGTACTAACACCGGGGAGCTGTTTTTT; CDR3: CAILGGGTNTGELFF
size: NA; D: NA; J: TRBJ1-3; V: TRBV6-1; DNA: TGTGCCAGCAGTGAAGTGCCAGATCCTGGAAACACCATATATTTT; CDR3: CASSEVPDPGNTIYF
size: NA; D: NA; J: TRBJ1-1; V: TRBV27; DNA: TGTGCCAGCTTAGCCGCCATGAACACTGAAGCTTTCTTT; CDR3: CASLAAMNTEAFF
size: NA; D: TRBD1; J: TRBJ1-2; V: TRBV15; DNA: TGTGCCACCAGCAGGGGGACAGGGATCGACTATGGCTACACCTTC; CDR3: CATSRGTGIDYGYTF
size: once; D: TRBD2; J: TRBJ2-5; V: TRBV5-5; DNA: TGTGCCAGCAGGCGGCGGGGGGCCCAAGAGACCCAGTACTTC; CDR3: CASRRRGAQETQYF
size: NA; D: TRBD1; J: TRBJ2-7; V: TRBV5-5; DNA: TGTGCCAGCAGACAAGGACAGGGGGCGGATGAGCAGTACTTC; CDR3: CASRQGQGADEQYF
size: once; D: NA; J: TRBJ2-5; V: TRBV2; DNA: TGTGCCAGCAATAAACGGGAAAAGGAGACCCAGTACTTC; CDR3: CASNKREKETQYF
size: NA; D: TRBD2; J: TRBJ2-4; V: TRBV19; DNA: TGTGCCAGTAGTTCGGAAGGAGGGAGGGGAGCCAAAAACATTCAGTACTTC; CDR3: CASSSEGGRGAKNIQYF
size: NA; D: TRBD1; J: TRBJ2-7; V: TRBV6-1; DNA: TGTGCCAGCAGGACAGGGGGCAAGTACGAGCAGTACTTC; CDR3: CASRTGGKYEQYF
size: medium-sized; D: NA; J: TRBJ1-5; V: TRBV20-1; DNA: TGCAGTGCCGGGGAGCCCCAGCATTTT; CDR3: CSAGEPQHF
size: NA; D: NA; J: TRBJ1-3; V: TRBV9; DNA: TGTGCCAGCAGCGTATCCGGACTAAGCTCTGGAAACACCATATATTTT; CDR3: CASSVSGLSSGNTIYF
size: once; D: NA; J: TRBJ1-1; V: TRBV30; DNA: TGTGCCTGGGCCCGCCCTAACAGGGAGAACACTGAAGCTTTCTTT; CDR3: CAWARPNRENTEAFF
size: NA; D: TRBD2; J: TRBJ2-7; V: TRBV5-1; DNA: TGCGCCAGCAGCCCGGGACTAGCGGGGGGAACCTACGAGCAGTACTTC; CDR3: CASSPGLAGGTYEQYF
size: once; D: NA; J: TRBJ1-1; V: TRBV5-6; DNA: TGTGCCAGCAGCGGGGAGGCCGGGGGAGGTACTGAAGCTTTCTTT; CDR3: CASSGEAGGGTEAFF
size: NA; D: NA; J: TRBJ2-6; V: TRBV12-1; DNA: TGTGCCAGCAGCAGGGCGCCTATAGGACAAAGTCGGGCCAACGTCCTGACTTTC; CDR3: CASSRAPIGQSRANVLTF
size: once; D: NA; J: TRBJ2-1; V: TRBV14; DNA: TGTGCCAGCAGCCCTCGTAGGGGGGAGCAGTTCTTC; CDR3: CASSPRRGEQFF
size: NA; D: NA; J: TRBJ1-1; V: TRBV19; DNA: TGTGCCAGTAGTATCGGGGTCCTGAACACTGAAGCTTTCTTT; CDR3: CASSIGVLNTEAFF
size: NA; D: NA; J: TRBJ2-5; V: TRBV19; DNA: TGTGCCAGTAGCGCCCCGGGGGGCCCTAGGGAGACCCAGTACTTC; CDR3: CASSAPGGPRETQYF
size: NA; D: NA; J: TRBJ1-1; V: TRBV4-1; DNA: TGCGCCAGCAGCCAAGATATAGCAGGGCAGAACACTGAAGCTTTCTTT; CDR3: CASSQDIAGQNTEAFF